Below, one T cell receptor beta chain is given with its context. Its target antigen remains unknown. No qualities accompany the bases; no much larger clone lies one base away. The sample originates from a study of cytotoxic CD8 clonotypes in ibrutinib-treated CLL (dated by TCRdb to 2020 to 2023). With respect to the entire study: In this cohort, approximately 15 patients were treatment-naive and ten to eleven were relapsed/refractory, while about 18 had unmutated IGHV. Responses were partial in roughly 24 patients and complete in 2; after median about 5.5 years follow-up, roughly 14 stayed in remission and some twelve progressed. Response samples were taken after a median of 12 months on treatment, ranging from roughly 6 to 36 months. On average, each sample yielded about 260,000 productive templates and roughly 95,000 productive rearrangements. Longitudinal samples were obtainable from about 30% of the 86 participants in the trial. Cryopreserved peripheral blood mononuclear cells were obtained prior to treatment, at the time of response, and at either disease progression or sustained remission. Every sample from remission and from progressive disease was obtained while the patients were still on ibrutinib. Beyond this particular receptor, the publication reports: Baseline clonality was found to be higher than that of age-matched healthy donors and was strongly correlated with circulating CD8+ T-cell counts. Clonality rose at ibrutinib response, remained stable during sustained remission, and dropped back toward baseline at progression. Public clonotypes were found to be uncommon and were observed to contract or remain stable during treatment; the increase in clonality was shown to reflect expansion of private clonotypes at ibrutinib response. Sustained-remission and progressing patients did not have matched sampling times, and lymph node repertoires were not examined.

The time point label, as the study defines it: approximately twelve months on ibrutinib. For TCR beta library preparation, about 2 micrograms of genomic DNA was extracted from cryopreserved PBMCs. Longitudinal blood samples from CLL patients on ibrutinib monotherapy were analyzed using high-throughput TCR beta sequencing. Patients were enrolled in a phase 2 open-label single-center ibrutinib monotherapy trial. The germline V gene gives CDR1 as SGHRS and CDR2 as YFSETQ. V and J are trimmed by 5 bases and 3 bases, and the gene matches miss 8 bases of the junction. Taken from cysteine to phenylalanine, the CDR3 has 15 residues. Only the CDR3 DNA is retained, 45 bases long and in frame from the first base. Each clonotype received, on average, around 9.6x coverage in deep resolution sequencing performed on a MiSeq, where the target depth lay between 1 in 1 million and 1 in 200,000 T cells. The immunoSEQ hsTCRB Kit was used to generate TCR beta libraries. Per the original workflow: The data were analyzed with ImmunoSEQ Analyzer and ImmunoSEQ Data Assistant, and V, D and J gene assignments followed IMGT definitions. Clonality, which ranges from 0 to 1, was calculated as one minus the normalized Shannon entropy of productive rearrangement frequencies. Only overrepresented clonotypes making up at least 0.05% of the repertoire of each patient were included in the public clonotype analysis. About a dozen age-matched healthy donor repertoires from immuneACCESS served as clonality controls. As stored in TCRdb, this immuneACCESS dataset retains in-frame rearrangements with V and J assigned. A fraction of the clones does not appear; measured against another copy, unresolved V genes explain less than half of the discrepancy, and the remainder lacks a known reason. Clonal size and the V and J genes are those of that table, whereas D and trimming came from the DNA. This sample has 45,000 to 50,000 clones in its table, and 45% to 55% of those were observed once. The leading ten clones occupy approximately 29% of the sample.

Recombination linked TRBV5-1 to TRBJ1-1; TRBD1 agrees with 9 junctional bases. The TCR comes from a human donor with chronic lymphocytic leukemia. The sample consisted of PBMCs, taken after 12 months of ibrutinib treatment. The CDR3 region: CASSQTWTGDTEAFF. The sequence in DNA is TGCGCCAGCAGTCAAACCTGGACAGGGGACACTGAAGCTTTCTTT.